This note documents a single TCR beta chain sequence. Its antigen is not known. Germline values: CDR1 MNHEY, CDR2 SMNVEV (reference sequence). The CDR3 totals 14 residues. V lost 5 bases and J 2 bases, leaving 13 bases between the germline ends. This sample was taken from a study of cytomegalovirus exposure and HLA in healthy donors. Study observations and caveats: Some V segments, including TRBV6-2 and TRBV6-3, were excluded as indistinguishable. When analyzed later, a missense DCLRE1C variant was found to be linked to TCR beta V- and J-gene trimming.

In the PCR, 60 Vbeta and 13 Jbeta primers were used. The repertoire was sequenced with immunoSEQ multiplex PCR; TCRdb's copy has only in-frame clones and lacks some. Counted here are 90,000 to 140,000 clones, 78% occurring once; the ten biggest clones make up 1.3%. Sequenced input: PBMCs. The gene calls are TRBV27 and TRBJ2-7; no clear D. The TCR comes from a young man in good health and CMV-seronegative. The CDR3 is CASSPQPRTYEQYF. CDR3 bases: TGTGCCAGCAGTCCGCAGCCTAGGACCTACGAGCAGTACTTC.